This T cell receptor beta chain was observed in a study of cytomegalovirus exposure and HLA in healthy donors. Study findings and constraints: A later analysis found that most CMV-associated TCR beta chains appeared HLA-restricted.

These donors, healthy bone marrow donors, were studied. Though nominally healthy at sampling, donors likely had unrecorded immune exposures. The sample holds a few counts of this clone. As yet, its antigen is unknown. The trim removed 5 bases at V and 3 bases at J, leaving 3 bases unmatched. The CDR3 consists of 15 residues. Looked up from germline, CDR1 is SGHVS and CDR2 is FNYEAQ. Primers: 60 Vbeta forward and 13 Jbeta reverse. Produced via immunoSEQ multiplex PCR; TCRdb's table is partial and in-frame only. The table includes about 75,000 clones, 80% to 90% detected once. Sequencing input: PBMCs. The V call is TRBV7-6, the J call TRBJ2-3, with TRBD1 matching over 12 bases. The TCR was taken from a man between 65 and 85 years old in good health and CMV-seropositive. The CDR3 sequence: CASSQGQGATDTQYF. In DNA, the CDR3 is TGTGCCAGCAGCCAGGGACAGGGGGCAACAGATACGCAGTATTTT.